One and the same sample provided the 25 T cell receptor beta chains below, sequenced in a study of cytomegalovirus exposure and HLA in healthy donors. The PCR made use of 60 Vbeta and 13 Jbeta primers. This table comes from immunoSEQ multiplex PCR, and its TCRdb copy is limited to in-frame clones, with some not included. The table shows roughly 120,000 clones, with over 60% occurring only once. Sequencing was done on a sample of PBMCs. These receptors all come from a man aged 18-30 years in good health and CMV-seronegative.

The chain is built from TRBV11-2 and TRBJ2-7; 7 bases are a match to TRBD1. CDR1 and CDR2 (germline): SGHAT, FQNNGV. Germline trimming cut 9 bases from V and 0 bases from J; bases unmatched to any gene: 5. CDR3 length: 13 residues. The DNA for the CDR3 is TGTGCCAGTTACAGGGGCCCCTCCTACGAGCAGTACTTC. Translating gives CASYRGPSYEQYF.

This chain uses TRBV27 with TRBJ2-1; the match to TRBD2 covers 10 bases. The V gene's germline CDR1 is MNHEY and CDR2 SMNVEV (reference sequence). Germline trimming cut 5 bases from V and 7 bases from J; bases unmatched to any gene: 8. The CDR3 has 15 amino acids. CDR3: CASSKQGLARNEQFF. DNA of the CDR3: TGTGCCAGCAGTAAGCAGGGACTAGCGAGGAATGAGCAGTTCTTC.

This CDR3 is CASSEARQGRPQHF. The DNA of the CDR3 is TGTGCCAGCAGTGAAGCTAGGCAGGGGCGGCCCCAGCATTTT. This rearrangement joins TRBV6-1 to TRBJ1-5, with TRBD1 as a possible D gene (6 bases). The CDR3 is made up of 14 amino acids. V shed 0 bases and J shed 9 bases, with 12 bases lying between them. The germline V gene has CDR1 MNHNS and CDR2 SASEGT.

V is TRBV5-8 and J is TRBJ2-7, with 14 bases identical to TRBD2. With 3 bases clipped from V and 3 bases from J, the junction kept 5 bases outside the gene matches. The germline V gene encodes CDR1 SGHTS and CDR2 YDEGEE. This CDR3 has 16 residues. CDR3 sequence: CASSSGTSGSFYEQYF. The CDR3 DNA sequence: TGTGCCAGCAGCTCTGGGACTAGCGGGAGTTTCTACGAGCAGTACTTC.

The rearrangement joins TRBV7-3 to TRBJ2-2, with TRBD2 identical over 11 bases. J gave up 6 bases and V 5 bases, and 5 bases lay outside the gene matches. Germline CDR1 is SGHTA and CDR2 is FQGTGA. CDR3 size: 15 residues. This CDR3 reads CASSPLAGGSGELFF. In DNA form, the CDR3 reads TGTGCCAGCAGCCCGCTAGCGGGAGGTTCCGGGGAGCTGTTTTTT.

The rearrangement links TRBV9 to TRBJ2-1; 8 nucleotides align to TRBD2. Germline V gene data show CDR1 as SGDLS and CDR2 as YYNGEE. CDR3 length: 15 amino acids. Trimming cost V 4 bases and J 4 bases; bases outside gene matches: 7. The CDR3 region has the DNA TGTGCCAGCAGCCCTAGCGGGTCACTTTACAATGAGCAGTTCTTC. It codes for CASSPSGSLYNEQFF. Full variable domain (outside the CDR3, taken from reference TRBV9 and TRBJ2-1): DSGVTQTPKHLITATGQRVTLRCSPRSGDLSVYWYQQSLDQGLQFLIQYYNGEERAKGNILERFSAQQFPDLHSELNLSSLELGDSALYFCASSPSGSLYNEQFFGPGTRLTVL.

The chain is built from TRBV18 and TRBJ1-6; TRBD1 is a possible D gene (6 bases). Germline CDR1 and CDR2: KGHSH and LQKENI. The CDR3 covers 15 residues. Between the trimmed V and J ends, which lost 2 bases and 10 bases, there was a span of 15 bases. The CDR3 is CASSPSQGRRSPLHF. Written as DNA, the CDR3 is TGTGCCAGCTCACCAAGTCAGGGGCGCAGGTCACCCCTCCACTTT.

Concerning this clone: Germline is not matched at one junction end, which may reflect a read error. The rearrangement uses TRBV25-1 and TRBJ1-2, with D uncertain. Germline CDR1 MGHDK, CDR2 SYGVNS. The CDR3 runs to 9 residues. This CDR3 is CARGYVYTF. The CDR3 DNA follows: TGTGCCAGGGGCTATGTCTACACCTTC.

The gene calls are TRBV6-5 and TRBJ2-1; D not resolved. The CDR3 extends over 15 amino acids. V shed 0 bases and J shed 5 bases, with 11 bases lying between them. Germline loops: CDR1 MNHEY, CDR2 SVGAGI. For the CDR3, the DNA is TGTGCCAGCAGTTACTCGAACGCGCAACACAATGAGCAGTTCTTC. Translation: CASSYSNAQHNEQFF.

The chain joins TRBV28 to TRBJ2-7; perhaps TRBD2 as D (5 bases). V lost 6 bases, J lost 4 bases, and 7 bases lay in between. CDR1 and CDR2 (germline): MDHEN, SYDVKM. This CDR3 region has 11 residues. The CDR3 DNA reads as TGTGCCAGCAGCTGGAGGTACGAGCAGTACTTC. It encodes CASSWRYEQYF.

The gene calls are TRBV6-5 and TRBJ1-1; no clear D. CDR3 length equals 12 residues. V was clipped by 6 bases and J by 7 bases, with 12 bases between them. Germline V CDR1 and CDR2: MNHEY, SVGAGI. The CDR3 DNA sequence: TGTGCCAGCAGGACCTCAGGATTTGAAGCTTTCTTT. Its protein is CASRTSGFEAFF.

Here the CDR3 DNA reads TGTGCCAGCAGTGAAGACAGGGGGGTCTACGAGCAGTACGTC. This codes for CASSEDRGVYEQYV. The gene calls are TRBV6-1 and TRBJ2-7, with 8 bases aligning to TRBD1. With 1 base clipped from V and 3 bases from J, the junction kept 2 bases outside the gene matches. The CDR3 spans 14 residues. Germline V gene sequence: CDR1 MNHNS, CDR2 SASEGT.

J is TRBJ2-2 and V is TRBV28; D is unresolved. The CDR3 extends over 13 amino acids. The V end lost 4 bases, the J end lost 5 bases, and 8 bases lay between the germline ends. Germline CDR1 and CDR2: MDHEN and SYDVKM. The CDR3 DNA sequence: TGTGCCAGCAGTTCCCTAGAGACCGGGGAGCTGTTTTTT. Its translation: CASSSLETGELFF.

The CDR3 DNA reads TGTGCCAGCAGTGAGACCCTGGGACTAGCGGGGGAATACAATGAGCAGTTCTTC. Its protein is CASSETLGLAGEYNEQFF. The J gene is TRBJ2-1, the V gene TRBV6-1, with 14 bases lining up with TRBD2. The CDR3 is made up of 18 amino acids. In germline, CDR1 is MNHNS, CDR2 SASEGT. J was trimmed by 4 bases and V by 3 bases; bases with no gene match: 8.

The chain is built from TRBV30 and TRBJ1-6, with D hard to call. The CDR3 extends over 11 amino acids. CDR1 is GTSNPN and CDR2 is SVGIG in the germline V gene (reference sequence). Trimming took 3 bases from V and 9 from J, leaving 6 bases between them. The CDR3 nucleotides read TGTGCCTGGAGCCCAGGTTCACCCCTCCACTTT. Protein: CAWSPGSPLHF.

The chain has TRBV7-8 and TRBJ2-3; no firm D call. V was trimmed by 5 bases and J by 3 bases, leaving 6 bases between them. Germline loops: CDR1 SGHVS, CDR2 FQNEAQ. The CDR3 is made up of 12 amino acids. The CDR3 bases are TGTGCCAGCAGCACTCTTACAGATACGCAGTATTTT. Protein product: CASSTLTDTQYF.

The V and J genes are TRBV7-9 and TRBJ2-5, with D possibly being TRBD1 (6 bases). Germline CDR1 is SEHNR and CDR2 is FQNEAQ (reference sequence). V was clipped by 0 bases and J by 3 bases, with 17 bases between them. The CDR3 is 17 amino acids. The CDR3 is CASSLAGRGSLKETQYF. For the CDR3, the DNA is TGTGCCAGCAGCTTAGCAGGCAGGGGTTCTCTCAAAGAGACCCAGTACTTC.

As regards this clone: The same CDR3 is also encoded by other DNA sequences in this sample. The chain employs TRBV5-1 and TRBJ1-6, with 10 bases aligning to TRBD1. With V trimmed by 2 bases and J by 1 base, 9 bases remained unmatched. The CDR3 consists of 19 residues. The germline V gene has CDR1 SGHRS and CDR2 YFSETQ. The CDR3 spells CASSFYPGQGSSYNSPLHF. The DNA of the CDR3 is TGCGCCAGCAGCTTCTATCCGGGACAGGGGAGTTCCTATAATTCACCCCTCCACTTT.

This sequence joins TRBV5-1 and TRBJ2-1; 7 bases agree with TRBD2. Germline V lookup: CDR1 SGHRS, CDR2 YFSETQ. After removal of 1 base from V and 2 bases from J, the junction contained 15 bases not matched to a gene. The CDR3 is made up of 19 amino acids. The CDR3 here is CASSLNRLQERDPYNEQFF. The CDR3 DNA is TGCGCCAGCAGCTTGAATCGTCTTCAGGAGCGGGATCCCTACAATGAGCAGTTCTTC.

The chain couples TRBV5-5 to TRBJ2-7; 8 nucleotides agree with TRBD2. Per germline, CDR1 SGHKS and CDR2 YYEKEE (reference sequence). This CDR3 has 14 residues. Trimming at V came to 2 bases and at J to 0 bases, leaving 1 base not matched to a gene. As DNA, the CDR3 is TGTGCCAGCAGCTTCGGGACTAGCTCCTACGAGCAGTACGTC. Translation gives CASSFGTSSYEQYV.

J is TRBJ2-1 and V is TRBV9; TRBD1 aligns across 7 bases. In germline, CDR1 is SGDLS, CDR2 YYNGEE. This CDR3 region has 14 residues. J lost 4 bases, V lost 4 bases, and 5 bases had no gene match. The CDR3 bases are TGTGCCAGCAGCCCCGGGACAGTATACAATGAGCAGTTCTTC. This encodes CASSPGTVYNEQFF.

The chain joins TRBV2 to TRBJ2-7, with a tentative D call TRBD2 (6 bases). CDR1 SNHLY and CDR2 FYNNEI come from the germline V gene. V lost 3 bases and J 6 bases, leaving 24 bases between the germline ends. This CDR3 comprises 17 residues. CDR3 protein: CASSEGGGRLGGGEQYF. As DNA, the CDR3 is TGTGCCAGCAGTGAGGGCGGCGGACGCTTGGGGGGAGGCGAGCAGTACTTC.

In DNA, the CDR3 is TGTGCCAGCAGTGAGGGAGTTTCTGGGGCCAACGTCCTGACTTTC. It codes for CASSEGVSGANVLTF. The chain combines TRBV2 with TRBJ2-6; D may be TRBD2 (5 bases). The CDR3 is made up of 15 amino acids. Germline values: CDR1 SNHLY, CDR2 FYNNEI. V gave up 3 bases and J gave up 1 base, with 7 bases separating them. Full variable domain (rest looked up from reference TRBV2 and TRBJ2-6): EPEVTQTPSHQVTQMGQEVILRCVPISNHLYFYWYRQILGQKVEFLVSFYNNEISEKSEIFDDQFSVERPDGSNFTLKIRSTKLEDSAMYFCASSEGVSGANVLTFGAGSRLTVL.

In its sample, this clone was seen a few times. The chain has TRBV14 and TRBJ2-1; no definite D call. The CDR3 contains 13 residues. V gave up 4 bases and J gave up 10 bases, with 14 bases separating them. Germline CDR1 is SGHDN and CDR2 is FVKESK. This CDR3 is CASSPTPSGEQFF. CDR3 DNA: TGTGCCAGCAGCCCAACTCCCTCCGGGGAGCAGTTCTTC.

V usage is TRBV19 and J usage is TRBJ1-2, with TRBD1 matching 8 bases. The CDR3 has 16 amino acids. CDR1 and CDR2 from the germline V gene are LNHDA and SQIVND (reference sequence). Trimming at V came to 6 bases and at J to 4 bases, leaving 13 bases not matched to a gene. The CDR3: CASRGQGNINSYGYTF. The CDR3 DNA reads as TGTGCCAGTAGAGGACAGGGCAACATAAACTCCTATGGCTACACCTTC.